The T cell receptor (beta chain) described here comes from a study of beta chain features in type 1 diabetes. Germline trimming cut 7 bases from V and 2 bases from J; bases unmatched to any gene: 12. The CDR3 is 16 amino acids. Germline V CDR1 and CDR2: SGHNT, YYREEE (reference sequence). Each donor gave one heparinised blood draw averaging about 116 mL. Stem cell-like memory, regulatory, central memory and naive CD4+ cells were sorted via CD45RO/CCR7/CD25/CD127/CD95/CD27. Whole-study findings and limits: Shortening of TCRB CDR3s, moderate but significant, appeared in all four CD4+ subsets of Type 1 diabetes patients.

Every bit of the isolated RNA underwent reverse transcription, so sequencing read expressed TCRB transcripts. Naive, central memory and regulatory T cell samples averaged roughly 3.7 million reads. Sequencing used immunoSEQ multiplex PCR; TCRdb keeps in-frame clones, though not all of them. The sample holds about 270,000 clones; roughly an eighth are singletons and the top ten take more than 0.015%. To note about this clone: Its antigen is not known.

The source of this sequence is a young man with type 1 diabetes. The genes are TRBV5-4 and TRBJ2-3; TRBD2 matches at 8 bases. The sample taken for sequencing was naive CD4+ T cells from blood. CDR3 protein: CASANGGGHNTDTQYF. The CDR3 nucleotides are TGTGCCAGCGCCAACGGGGGGGGACACAACACAGATACGCAGTATTTT.